The clone carrying this T cell receptor (beta chain) turned up a few times. Generated by immunoSEQ multiplex PCR, the TCRdb table keeps only in-frame clones and is missing some. Here the sample spans 320,000 or so clones, roughly 90% being singletons. This entry comes from a study of blood T cell repertoires in COVID-19. Participant age was 18 to 89 years, and participants resided in fewer than 30 US areas. All recovered Cohort 3 donors got two negative PCRs, got clearance, or saw symptom resolution. This TCR was recovered from a woman aged 25 to 39 who had recovered from COVID-19. Sequencing used PBMCs or T cells enriched from blood (not recorded which).

CDR3 DNA: TGTGCCAGCAGTGAAGCTAGCGGGGGGGCCTACGAGCAGTACTTC. Amino acid sequence: CASSEASGGAYEQYF. The chain is built from TRBV6-1 and TRBJ2-7, with 11 bases matching TRBD2. This CDR3 comprises 15 residues. CDR1 and CDR2 from the germline V gene are MNHNS and SASEGT. V dropped 0 bases and J dropped 2; count of bases not matched to a gene: 0.